These T cell receptor beta chains were read from a single sample in a study of cytomegalovirus exposure and HLA in healthy donors. Here immunoSEQ multiplex PCR was the method, and the copy in TCRdb shows in-frame clones only, minus some. The profile shows roughly 290,000 clones, about 87% of them singletons. Input material: PBMCs. All receptors derive from a woman aged 18-29 years in good health and CMV-seronegative. Each CDR3 is given with its conserved first and last residue. The D gene is left open where the match is weak. Some rows have no size entry. The others give once, few or many, or a class for an expanded clone.

TRBJ1-3,TRBD1,-,TRBV13,TGTGCCAGCAGCTTTGGGACAGCAGGAAACACCATATATTTT,CASSFGTAGNTIYF
TRBJ1-1,-,-,TRBV19,TGTGCCAGTAGTATACCCTCGTTTGGAGGGAACACTGAAGCTTTCTTT,CASSIPSFGGNTEAFF
TRBJ2-5,TRBD1,-,TRBV9,TGTGCCAGCAGCGTAGGGCCCGGAGGGACAGGGGCCCCGTACCAAGAGACCCAGTACTTC,CASSVGPGGTGAPYQETQYF
TRBJ2-2,TRBD1,-,TRBV12-5,TGTGCTAGTGGTTTGGTAACAGGGGGACCCGGGGAGCTGTTTTTT,CASGLVTGGPGELFF
TRBJ1-2,-,-,TRBV19,TGTGCCAGTAGTGGGCCCAGGGGAAGGCTGGATGGCTACACCTTC,CASSGPRGRLDGYTF
TRBJ2-1,-,-,TRBV6-1,TGTGCCAGCAGTGAAAAGGGCAGGGTACAATTATTATACAATGAGCAGTTCTTC,CASSEKGRVQLLYNEQFF
TRBJ1-5,-,few,TRBV27,TGTGCCAGCAGTTTATCCCCTCATCCCGGGGGCAATCAGCCCCAGCATTTT,CASSLSPHPGGNQPQHF
TRBJ1-1,-,once,TRBV7-3,TGTGCCAGCAGCTTAGAGGGTACATTGAACACTGAAGCTTTCTTT,CASSLEGTLNTEAFF
TRBJ2-1,TRBD1,-,TRBV10-3,TGTGCCACCCTAGGGCGTGACAGGGGGAATGAGCAGTTCTTC,CATLGRDRGNEQFF
TRBJ1-1,TRBD1,-,TRBV7-9,TGTTCCAGCAGCTTGGGACAGCCTATGAACACTGAAGCTTTCTTT,CSSSLGQPMNTEAFF
TRBJ2-1,TRBD2,-,TRBV6-1,TGTGCCAGCAGTGATGGGTGGGGACTACCTCCGAGCTCCTACAATGAGCAGTTCTTC,CASSDGWGLPPSSYNEQFF
TRBJ1-1,-,-,TRBV7-8,TGTGCCAGCAGCCAACAGGAGATACTCACTGAAGCTTTCTTT,CASSQQEILTEAFF
TRBJ1-2,TRBD1,-,TRBV19,TGTGCCAGTAGTATAGAGATTACAGGGGATGGCTACACCTTC,CASSIEITGDGYTF
TRBJ1-4,-,-,TRBV7-6,TGTGCCAGCAGCTTACAACCAGCAACTAATGAAAAACTGTTTTTT,CASSLQPATNEKLFF
TRBJ1-2,TRBD1,-,TRBV9,TGTGCCAGCAGCGGCGAAGGGGGCGCGATCTATGGCTACACCTTC,CASSGEGGAIYGYTF
TRBJ1-6,TRBD1,-,TRBV5-6,TGTGCCAGCAGCTTGGGACAGGGCAATTCACCCCTCCACTTT,CASSLGQGNSPLHF
TRBJ1-2,TRBD1,-,TRBV6-5,TGTGCCAGCAGGAGGACAGGAGATGGCTACACCTTC,CASRRTGDGYTF
TRBJ1-1,-,-,TRBV2,TGTGCCAGCAGTGAACGCGGGGGGCTTATGGGCACTGAAGCTTTCTTT,CASSERGGLMGTEAFF
TRBJ2-7,TRBD1,-,TRBV9,TGTGCCAGCTCGGAGGGGACAGGGGCATACGAGCAGTACTTC,CASSEGTGAYEQYF
TRBJ2-2,TRBD1,-,TRBV7-3,TGTGCCAGCAGCTTAGCCCCCTGGGCTGGGACAGGGTCCACCGGGGAGCTGTTTTTT,CASSLAPWAGTGSTGELFF
TRBJ1-2,-,-,TRBV29-1,TGCAGCGTTGTAGTAAACTATGGCTACACCTTC,CSVVVNYGYTF
TRBJ1-2,TRBD1,-,TRBV2,TGTGCCAGCAGTCCGATACAGGGGGCGCAGGGCTACACCTTC,CASSPIQGAQGYTF
TRBJ1-1,-,-,TRBV5-1,TGCGCCACCCGCCCAGGGGATTACACTGAAGCTTTCTTT,CATRPGDYTEAFF
TRBJ1-1,-,-,TRBV2,TGTGCCACCTCAGGGGAGGGGGGGCGAGCTTTCTTT,CATSGEGGRAFF
TRBJ1-5,-,-,TRBV9,TGTGCCAGCAGCGTAGATGGGGCCGGCAATCAGCCCCAGCATTTT,CASSVDGAGNQPQHF
TRBJ1-1,TRBD1,-,TRBV16,TGTGCCAGCAGCAAACGGGACAGGGCGGCTGAAGCTTTCTTT,CASSKRDRAAEAFF
TRBJ1-1,-,-,TRBV6-5,TGTGCCAGCAGTTCCGGGGGGGATAGGGCTGAAGCTTTCTTT,CASSSGGDRAEAFF
TRBJ1-1,-,-,TRBV6-6,TGTGCCATAACAGGGCAGAACACTGAAGCTTTCTTT,CAITGQNTEAFF
TRBJ1-1,-,-,TRBV25-1,TGTGCCAGCAGTGAATATATTGCGAGTGAAGCTTTCTTT,CASSEYIASEAFF
TRBJ2-1,TRBD2,once,TRBV5-1,TGCGCCAGCAGCTTGGCTAGCGGGGGAGTCCCCCACAATGAGCAGTTCTTC,CASSLASGGVPHNEQFF
TRBJ2-1,TRBD1,-,TRBV7-9,TGTGCCAGCAGCTTTCCCGGGACAGGGACCTACAATGAGCAGTTCTTC,CASSFPGTGTYNEQFF
TRBJ2-5,-,few,TRBV10-3,TGTGCCATCAGTGATTGGCAGGGAGAGACCCAGTACTTC,CAISDWQGETQYF
TRBJ2-4,-,-,TRBV5-1,TGCGCCAGCAGCCACACTAGACAAGACATTCAGTACTTC,CASSHTRQDIQYF
TRBJ2-7,TRBD2,-,TRBV6-1,TGTGCCAGCAGTGAAGGTCCGGGGGGGCGTTACGAGCAGTACTTC,CASSEGPGGRYEQYF
TRBJ2-7,TRBD1,-,TRBV25-1,TGTGCCAGCAGTGATCCTAGACAGGGATACTACGAGCAGTACTTC,CASSDPRQGYYEQYF
TRBJ1-6,-,-,TRBV7-9,TGTGCCAGCAGCTTGGTTTCACAAGGGCCTCGGGGTTCACTCCTCCACTTT,CASSLVSQGPRGSLLHF
TRBJ1-6,-,once,TRBV30,TGTGCCTGGAGTCTACAGAACCCTAATTCACCCCTCCACTTT,CAWSLQNPNSPLHF
TRBJ2-3,-,-,TRBV7-3,TGTGCCAGCAGCTTAACGCGACCGGGGGGCACAGATACGCAGTATTTT,CASSLTRPGGTDTQYF
TRBJ1-2,TRBD1,-,TRBV5-4,TGTGCCAGCAGCTTACAGGGGGCGCCAAACTATGGCTACACCTTC,CASSLQGAPNYGYTF
TRBJ1-6,-,-,TRBV5-4,TGTGCCAGCAGCGTACTAAGCTCCTATAATTCACCCCTCCACTTT,CASSVLSSYNSPLHF
TRBJ2-2,-,-,TRBV9,TGTGCCAGCAGCCCACGTTATTTCGCTAGCCGACTCACGAACACCGGGGAGCTGTTTTTT,CASSPRYFASRLTNTGELFF
TRBJ2-7,TRBD2,-,TRBV9,TGTGCCAGCAGCGTAGGAGGACTAGCGGGGTTCTACGAGCAGTACTTC,CASSVGGLAGFYEQYF
TRBJ1-1,-,-,TRBV7-9,TGTTCCAGCAGCTTAGGACAGCTTGAAGCTTTCTTT,CSSSLGQLEAFF
TRBJ2-3,TRBD2,-,TRBV4-2,TGTGCCAGCAGCCCCATAGCGGGGGGAGGCACAGATACGCAGTATTTT,CASSPIAGGGTDTQYF
TRBJ1-1,TRBD1,-,TRBV5-1,TGCGCCAGCAGCTTACAGGGGGTTCGGACTGAAGCTTTCTTT,CASSLQGVRTEAFF
TRBJ2-1,TRBD1,-,TRBV19,TGTGCCAGTAGACCGGGACAGGGTCCGAATGAGCAGTTCTTC,CASRPGQGPNEQFF
TRBJ1-1,-,-,TRBV7-8,TGTGCCAGCAGCTCCAGGGGCCCCGTGGGGTCCACTGAAGCTTTCTTT,CASSSRGPVGSTEAFF
TRBJ2-7,-,-,TRBV13,TGTGCCTCCCACTATATGACTCGGTGGCCCTTATGGGAGCAGTACTTC,CASHYMTRWPLWEQYF
TRBJ2-1,TRBD2,-,TRBV10-3,TGTGCCATCAGTGAGTCGGGGACTAGTGCCTACAATGAGCAGTTCTTC,CAISESGTSAYNEQFF
TRBJ2-6,-,-,TRBV7-9,TGTGCCAGCAGCTGGGGGCGGTTTAACGGCCTGACTTTC,CASSWGRFNGLTF